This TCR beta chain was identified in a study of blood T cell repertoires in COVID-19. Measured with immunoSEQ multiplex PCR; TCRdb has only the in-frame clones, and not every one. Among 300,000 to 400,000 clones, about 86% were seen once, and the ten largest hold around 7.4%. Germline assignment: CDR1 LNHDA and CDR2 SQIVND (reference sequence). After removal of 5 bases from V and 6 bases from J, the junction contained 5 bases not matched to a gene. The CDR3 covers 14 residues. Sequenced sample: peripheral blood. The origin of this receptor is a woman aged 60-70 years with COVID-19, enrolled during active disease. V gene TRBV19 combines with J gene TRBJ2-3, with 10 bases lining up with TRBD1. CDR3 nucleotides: TGTGCCAGTAGTCCGGGACAGGGGAGGGATACGCAGTATTTT. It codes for CASSPGQGRDTQYF.